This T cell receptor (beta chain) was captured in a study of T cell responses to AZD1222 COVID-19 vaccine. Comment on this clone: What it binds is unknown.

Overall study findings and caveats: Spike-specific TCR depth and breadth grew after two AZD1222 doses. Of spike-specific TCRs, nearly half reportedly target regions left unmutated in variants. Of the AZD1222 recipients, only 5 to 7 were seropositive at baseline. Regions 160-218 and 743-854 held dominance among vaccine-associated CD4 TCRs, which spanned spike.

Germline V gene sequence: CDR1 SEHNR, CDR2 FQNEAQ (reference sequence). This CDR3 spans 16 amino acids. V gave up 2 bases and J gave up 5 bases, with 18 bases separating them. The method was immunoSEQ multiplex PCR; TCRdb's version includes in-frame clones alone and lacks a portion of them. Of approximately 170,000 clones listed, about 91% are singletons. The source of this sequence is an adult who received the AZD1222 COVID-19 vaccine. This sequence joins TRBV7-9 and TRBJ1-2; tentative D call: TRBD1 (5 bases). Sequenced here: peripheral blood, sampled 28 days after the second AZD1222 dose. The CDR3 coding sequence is TGTGCCAGCAGCTTAACTCCGGGGAGGGGAACGTATGGCTACACCTTC. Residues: CASSLTPGRGTYGYTF.